This record concerns one T cell receptor (beta chain) sequence. V lost 3 bases to trimming and J lost 7 bases; unmatched junction nucleotides: 2. CDR1 SGDLS and CDR2 YYNGEE come from the germline V gene. The CDR3 has 14 residues. TCRdb re-called the 5' RACE reads with MiXCR, one entry per CDR3 protein. Of 35,000 to 45,000 distinct CDR3 sequences in the sample, over 20% are singletons; the top ten hold 3.5% to 4.5%. Treg sorting used a CD4+CD25+CD127-/low gate. Sequenced sample: Tregs sorted from a lymph node. The chain carries TRBV9 and TRBJ1-6, with 9 bases matching TRBD1. This receptor was taken from a female donor with breast cancer. The CDR3 DNA reads as TGTGCCAGCAGCGACGGGACAGGGAATTCACCCCTCCACTTT. This sequence encodes CASSDGTGNSPLHF.